This T cell receptor beta chain is drawn from a study of blood T cell repertoires in COVID-19. Looking at the study overall: Researchers got acute and convalescent COVID-19 samples from the United States, Italy and Spain. T cells, B-cell-depleted T cells, or PBMCs supplied cDNA or gDNA.

In the original processing: Cell counts per sample came from amplifying reference gene primers. The assay was immunoSEQ multiplex PCR, and TCRdb's table has in-frame clones only and misses some. V and J calls and clone size are those listed in that table; D and trimming were worked out from the DNA. The repertoire holds about 230,000 clones, with 70% to 90% as singletons. The CDR3 has 13 amino acids. With 5 bases removed from V and 4 bases from J, the gap between germline ends came to 11 bases. CDR1 and CDR2 from the germline V gene are MNHEY and SVGAGI. What was sequenced was peripheral blood. The sequence came from a man in his forties with acute or convalescent COVID-19. The V and J genes are TRBV6-5 and TRBJ1-1; D remains ambiguous. CDR3 in amino acids: CASSLGRITEAFF. The CDR3 DNA follows: TGTGCCAGCAGTCTGGGGAGGATCACTGAAGCTTTCTTT.